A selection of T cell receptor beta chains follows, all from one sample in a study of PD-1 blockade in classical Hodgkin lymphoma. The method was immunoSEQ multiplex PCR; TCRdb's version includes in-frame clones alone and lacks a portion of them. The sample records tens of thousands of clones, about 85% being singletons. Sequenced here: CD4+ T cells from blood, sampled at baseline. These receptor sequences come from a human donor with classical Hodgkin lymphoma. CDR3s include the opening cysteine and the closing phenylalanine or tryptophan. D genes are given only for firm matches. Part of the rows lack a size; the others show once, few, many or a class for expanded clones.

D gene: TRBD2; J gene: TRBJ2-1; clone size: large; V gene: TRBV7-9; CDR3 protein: CASSPPSAGGGNEQFF; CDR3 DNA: TGTGCCAGCAGCCCTCCCTCAGCGGGAGGTGGCAATGAGCAGTTCTTC
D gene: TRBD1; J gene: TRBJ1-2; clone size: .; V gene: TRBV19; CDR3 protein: CASSIMNGQGAGGYTF; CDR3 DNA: TGTGCCAGTAGTATTATGAACGGACAGGGGGCTGGTGGCTACACCTTC
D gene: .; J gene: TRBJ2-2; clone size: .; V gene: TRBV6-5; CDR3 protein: CASSYRLRAGELFF; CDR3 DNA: TGTGCCAGCAGTTACAGGCTCAGGGCGGGGGAGCTGTTTTTT
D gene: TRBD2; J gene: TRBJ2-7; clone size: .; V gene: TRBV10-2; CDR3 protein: CASSDTGLAAYEQYF; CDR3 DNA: TGCGCCAGCAGTGACACCGGACTAGCCGCCTACGAGCAGTACTTC
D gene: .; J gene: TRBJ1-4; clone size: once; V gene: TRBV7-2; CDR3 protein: CASSSRAWEKLFF; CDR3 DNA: TGTGCCAGCAGCTCCCGGGCTTGGGAAAAACTGTTTTTT
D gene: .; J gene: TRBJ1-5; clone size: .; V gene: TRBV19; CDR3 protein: CASSIDGGSSNQPQHF; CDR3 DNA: TGTGCCAGTAGTATAGACGGGGGGTCTAGCAATCAGCCCCAGCATTTT
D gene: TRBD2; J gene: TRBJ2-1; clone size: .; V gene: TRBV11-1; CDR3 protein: CASSLNGVAGDNEQFF; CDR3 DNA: TGTGCCAGCAGCTTAAATGGGGTAGCGGGAGACAATGAGCAGTTCTTC
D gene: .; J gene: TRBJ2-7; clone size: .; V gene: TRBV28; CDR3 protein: CASRGAGVNHEQYF; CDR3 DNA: TGTGCCAGCCGCGGCGCAGGGGTTAACCACGAGCAGTACTTC
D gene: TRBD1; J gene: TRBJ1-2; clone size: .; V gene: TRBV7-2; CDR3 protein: CASSSTNAGGRGYTF; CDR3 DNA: TGTGCCAGCAGCTCAACGAACGCAGGGGGACGCGGCTACACCTTC
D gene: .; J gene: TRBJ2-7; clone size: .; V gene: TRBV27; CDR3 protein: CASSLTNSGSPSYEQYF; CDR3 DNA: TGTGCCAGCAGTTTAACGAACTCCGGGAGCCCCTCCTACGAGCAGTACTTC